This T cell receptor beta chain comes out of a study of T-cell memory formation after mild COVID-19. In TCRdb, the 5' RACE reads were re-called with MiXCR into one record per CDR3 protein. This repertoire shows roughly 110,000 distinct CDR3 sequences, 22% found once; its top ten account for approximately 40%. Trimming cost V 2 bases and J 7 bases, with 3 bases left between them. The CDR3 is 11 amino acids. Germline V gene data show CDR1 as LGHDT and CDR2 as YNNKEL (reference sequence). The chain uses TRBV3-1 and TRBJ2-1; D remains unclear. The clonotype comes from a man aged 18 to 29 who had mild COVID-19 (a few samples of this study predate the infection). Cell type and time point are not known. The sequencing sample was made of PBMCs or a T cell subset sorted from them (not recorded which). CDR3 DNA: TGTGCCAGCAGCCAATTTAATGAGCAGTTCTTC. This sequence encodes CASSQFNEQFF.